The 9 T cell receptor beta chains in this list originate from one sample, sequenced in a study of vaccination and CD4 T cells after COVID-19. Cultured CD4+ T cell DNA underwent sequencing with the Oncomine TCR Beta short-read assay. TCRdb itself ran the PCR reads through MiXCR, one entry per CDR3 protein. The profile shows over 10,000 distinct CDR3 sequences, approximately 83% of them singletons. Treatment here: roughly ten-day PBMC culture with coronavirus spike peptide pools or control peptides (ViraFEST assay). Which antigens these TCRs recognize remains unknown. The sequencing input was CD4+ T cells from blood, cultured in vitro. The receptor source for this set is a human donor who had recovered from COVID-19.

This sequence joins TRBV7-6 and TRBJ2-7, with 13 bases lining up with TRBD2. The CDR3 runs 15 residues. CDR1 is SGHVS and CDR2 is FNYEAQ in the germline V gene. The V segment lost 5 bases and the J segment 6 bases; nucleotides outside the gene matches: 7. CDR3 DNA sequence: TGTGCCAGCAGCCAAACTAGCGGGGGGGCAAGCGAGCAGTACTTC. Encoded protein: CASSQTSGGASEQYF.

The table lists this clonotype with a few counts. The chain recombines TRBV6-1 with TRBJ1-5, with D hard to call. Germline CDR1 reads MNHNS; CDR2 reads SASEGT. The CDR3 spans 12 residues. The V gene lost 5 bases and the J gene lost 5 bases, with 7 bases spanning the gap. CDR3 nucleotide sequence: TGTGCCAGCAGTAACACCGATCAGCCCCAGCATTTT. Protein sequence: CASSNTDQPQHF.

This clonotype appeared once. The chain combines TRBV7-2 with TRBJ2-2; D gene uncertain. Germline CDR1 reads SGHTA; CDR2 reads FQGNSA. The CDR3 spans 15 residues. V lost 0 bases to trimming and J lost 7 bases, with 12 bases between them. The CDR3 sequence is CASSLARSWGGELFF. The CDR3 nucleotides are TGTGCCAGCAGCTTAGCGCGGTCATGGGGCGGGGAGCTGTTTTTT.

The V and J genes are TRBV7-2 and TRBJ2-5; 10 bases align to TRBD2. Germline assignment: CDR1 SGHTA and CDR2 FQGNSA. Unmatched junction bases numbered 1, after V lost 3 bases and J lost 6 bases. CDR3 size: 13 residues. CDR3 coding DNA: TGTGCCAGCAGCTTTAGCGGGGGGCAGACCCAGTACTTC. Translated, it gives CASSFSGGQTQYF.

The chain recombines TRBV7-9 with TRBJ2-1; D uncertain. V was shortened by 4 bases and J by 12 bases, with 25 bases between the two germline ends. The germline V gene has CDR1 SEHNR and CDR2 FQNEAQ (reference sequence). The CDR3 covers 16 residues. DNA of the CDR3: TGTGCCAGCAGCTCTGGGGAAAGTTTCTACAATGAGCTGCAGTTCTTC. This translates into CASSSGESFYNELQFF.

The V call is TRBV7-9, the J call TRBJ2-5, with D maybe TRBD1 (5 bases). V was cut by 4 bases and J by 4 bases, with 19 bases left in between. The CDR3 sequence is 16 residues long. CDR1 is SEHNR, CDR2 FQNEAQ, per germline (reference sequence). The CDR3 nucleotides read TGTGCCAGCAGCTCAATAATACTCGGACAAGTAGAGACCCAGTACTTC. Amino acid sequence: CASSSIILGQVETQYF. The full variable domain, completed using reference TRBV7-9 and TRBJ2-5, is DTGVSQNPRHKITKRGQNVTFRCDPISEHNRLYWYRQTLGQGPEFLTYFQNEAQLEKSRLLSDRFSAERPKGSFSTLEIQRTEQGDSAMYLCASSSIILGQVETQYFGPGTRLLVL.

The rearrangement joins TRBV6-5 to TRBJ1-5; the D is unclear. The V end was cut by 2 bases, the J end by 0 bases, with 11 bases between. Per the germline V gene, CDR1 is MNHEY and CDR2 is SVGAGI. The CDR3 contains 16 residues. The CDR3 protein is CASSYRATNSNQPQHF. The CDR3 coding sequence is TGTGCCAGCAGTTACAGGGCAACCAATAGCAATCAGCCCCAGCATTTT.

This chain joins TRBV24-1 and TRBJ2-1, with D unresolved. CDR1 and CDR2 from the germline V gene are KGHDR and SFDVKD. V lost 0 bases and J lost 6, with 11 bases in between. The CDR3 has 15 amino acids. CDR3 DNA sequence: TGTGCCACCAGTGATTTGAAGAGGCCGACCAATGAGCAGTTCTTC. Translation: CATSDLKRPTNEQFF.

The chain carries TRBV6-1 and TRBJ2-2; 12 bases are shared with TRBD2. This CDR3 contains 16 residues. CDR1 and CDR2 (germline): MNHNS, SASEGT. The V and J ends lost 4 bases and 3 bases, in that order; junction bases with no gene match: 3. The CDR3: CASSGTSGTYTGELFF. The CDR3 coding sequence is TGTGCCAGCAGTGGGACTAGCGGGACTTACACCGGGGAGCTGTTTTTT.